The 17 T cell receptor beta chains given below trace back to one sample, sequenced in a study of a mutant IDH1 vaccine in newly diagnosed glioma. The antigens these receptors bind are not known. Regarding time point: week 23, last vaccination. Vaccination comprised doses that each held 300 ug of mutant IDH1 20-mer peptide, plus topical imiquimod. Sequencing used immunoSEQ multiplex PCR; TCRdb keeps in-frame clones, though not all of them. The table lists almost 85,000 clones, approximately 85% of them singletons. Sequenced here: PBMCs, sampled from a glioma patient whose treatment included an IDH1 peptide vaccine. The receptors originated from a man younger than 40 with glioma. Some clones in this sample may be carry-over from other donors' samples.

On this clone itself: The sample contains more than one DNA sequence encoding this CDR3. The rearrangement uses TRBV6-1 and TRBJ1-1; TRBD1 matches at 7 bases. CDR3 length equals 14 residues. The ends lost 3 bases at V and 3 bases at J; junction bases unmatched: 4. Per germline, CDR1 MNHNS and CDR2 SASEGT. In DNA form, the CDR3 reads TGTGCCAGCAGTGATTGGCAGGGGGACACTGAAGCTTTCTTT. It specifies CASSDWQGDTEAFF.

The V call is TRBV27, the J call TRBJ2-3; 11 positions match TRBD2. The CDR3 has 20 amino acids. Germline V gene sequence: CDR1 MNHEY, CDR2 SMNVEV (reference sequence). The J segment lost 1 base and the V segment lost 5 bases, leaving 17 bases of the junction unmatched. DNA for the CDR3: TGTGCCAGCAGTACCCGCCGCACTAGCGGGAGTGCACCGGGCACAGATACGCAGTATTTT. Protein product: CASSTRRTSGSAPGTDTQYF.

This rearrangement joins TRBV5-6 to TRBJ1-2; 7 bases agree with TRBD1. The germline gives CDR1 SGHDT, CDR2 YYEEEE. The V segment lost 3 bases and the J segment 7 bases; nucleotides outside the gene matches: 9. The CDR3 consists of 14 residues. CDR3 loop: CASSSGTASTGYTF. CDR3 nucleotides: TGTGCCAGCAGCTCGGGGACAGCTTCTACTGGCTACACCTTC.

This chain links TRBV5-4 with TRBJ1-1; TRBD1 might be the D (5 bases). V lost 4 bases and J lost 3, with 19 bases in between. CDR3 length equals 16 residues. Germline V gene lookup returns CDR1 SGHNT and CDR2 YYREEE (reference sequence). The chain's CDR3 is CASSLGRDGYDTEAFF. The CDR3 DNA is TGTGCCAGCAGCCTGGGACGGGACGGATATGACACTGAAGCTTTCTTT.

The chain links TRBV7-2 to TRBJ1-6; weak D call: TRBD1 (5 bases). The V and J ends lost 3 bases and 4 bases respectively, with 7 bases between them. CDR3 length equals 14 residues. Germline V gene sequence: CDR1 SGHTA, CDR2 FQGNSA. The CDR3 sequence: CASSFTGYNSPLHF. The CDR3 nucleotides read TGTGCCAGCAGCTTCACAGGATATAATTCACCCCTCCACTTT.

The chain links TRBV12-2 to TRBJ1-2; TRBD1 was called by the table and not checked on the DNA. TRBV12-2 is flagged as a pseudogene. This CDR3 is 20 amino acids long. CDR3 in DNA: TGTGCAAGTCGCTCCCTTCGGAGGTCAGGGGGCAGGGGTTCGTGCTATGGCTACACCTTC. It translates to CASRSLRRSGGRGSCYGYTF.

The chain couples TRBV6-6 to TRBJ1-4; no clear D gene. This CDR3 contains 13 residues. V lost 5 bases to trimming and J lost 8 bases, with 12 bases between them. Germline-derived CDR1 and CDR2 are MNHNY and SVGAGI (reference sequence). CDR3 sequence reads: CASSQGREEKLFF. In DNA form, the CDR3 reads TGTGCCAGCAGTCAAGGACGGGAAGAAAAACTGTTTTTT.

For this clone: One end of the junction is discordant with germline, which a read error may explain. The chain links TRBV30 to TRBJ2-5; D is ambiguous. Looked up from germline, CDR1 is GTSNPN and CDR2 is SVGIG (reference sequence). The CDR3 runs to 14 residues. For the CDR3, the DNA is TGTGCCTGGAGGCCCCAAGTGGTCCCAGAGATCCAGTACTTC. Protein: CAWRPQVVPEIQYF.

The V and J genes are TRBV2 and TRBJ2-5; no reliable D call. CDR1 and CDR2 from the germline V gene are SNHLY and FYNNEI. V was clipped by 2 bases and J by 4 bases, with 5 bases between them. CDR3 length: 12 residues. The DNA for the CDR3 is TGTGCCAGCAGTGAAACGATAGAGACCCAGTACTTC. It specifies CASSETIETQYF.

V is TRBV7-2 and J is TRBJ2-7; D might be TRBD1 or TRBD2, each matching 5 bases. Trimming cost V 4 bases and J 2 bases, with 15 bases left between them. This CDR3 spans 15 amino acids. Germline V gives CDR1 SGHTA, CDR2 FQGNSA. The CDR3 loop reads CASSSTGTGPYEQYF. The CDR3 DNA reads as TGTGCCAGCAGCTCGACCGGGACGGGGCCCTACGAGCAGTACTTC.

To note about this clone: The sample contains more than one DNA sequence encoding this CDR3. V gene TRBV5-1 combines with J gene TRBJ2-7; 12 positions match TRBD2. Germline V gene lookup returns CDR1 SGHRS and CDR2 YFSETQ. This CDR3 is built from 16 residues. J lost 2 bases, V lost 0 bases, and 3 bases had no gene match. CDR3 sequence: CASSLAPSGGAYEQYF. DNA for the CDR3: TGCGCCAGCAGCTTGGCCCCTAGCGGGGGGGCCTACGAGCAGTACTTC.

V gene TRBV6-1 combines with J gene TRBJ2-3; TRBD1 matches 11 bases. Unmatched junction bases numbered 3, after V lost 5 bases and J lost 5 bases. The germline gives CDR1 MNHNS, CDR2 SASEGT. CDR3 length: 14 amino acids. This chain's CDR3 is CASSLDRGQDTQYF. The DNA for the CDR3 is TGTGCCAGCAGTTTGGACAGGGGGCAAGATACGCAGTATTTT.

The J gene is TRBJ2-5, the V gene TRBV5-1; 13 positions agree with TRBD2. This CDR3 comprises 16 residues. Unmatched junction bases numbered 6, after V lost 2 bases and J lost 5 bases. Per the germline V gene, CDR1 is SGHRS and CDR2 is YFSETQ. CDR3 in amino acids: CASSLLAGGPGETQYF. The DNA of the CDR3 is TGCGCCAGCAGCTTACTAGCGGGAGGGCCGGGGGAGACCCAGTACTTC.

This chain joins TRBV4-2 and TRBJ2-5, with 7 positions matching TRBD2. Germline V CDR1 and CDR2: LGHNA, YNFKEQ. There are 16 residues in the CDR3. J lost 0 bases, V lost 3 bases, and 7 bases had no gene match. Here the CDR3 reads CASSQRTGGNQETQYF. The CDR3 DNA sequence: TGTGCCAGCAGCCAGAGGACGGGGGGTAACCAAGAGACCCAGTACTTC.

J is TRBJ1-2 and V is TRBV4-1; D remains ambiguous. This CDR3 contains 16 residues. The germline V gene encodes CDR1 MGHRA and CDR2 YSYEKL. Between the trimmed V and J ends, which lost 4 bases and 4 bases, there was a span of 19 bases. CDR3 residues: CASSRYPEEAPYGYTF. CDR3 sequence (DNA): TGCGCCAGCAGCCGATACCCCGAGGAGGCCCCCTATGGCTACACCTTC.

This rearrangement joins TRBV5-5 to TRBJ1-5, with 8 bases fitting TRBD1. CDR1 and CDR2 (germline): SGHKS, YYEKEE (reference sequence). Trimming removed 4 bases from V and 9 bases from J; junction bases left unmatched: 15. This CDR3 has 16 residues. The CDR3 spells CASSPGAGQGLGPQHF. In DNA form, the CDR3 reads TGTGCCAGCAGCCCTGGCGCAGGACAGGGCTTAGGGCCCCAGCATTTT. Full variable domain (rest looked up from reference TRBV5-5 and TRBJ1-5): DAGVTQSPTHLIKTRGQQVTLRCSPISGHKSVSWYQQVLGQGPQFIFQYYEKEERGRGNFPDRFSARQFPNYSSELNVNALLLGDSALYLCASSPGAGQGLGPQHFGDGTRLSIL.

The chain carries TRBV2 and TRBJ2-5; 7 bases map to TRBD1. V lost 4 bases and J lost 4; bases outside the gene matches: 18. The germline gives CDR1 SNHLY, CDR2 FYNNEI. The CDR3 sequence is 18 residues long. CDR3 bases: TGTGCCAGCAGTGCAGGTTTTTACAGGGGTGGTGGAGGAGAGACCCAGTACTTC. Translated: CASSAGFYRGGGGETQYF.